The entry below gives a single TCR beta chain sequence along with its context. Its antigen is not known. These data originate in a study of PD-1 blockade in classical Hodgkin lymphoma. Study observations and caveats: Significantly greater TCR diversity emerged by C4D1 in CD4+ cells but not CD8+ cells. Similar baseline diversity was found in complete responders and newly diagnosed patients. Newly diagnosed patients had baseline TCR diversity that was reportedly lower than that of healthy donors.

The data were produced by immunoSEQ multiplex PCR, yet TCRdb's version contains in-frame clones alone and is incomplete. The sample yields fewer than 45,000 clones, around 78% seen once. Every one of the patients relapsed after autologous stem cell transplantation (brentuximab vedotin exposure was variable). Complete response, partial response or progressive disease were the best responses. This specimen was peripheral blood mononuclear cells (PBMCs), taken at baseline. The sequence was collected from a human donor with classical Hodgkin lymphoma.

The CDR3, as DNA: TGTGCCAGCAGCTTGGGAGGGACGGATGAAAAACTGTTTTTT. Amino acids: CASSLGGTDEKLFF. The rearrangement links TRBV7-9 to TRBJ1-4, with D perhaps matching TRBD1 (5 bases). Trimming stripped 3 bases from V and 6 bases from J, with 11 bases between. CDR3 length equals 14 residues. CDR1 is SEHNR, CDR2 FQNEAQ, per germline (reference sequence).